Listed below are T cell receptor beta chains from one sample, sequenced in a study of cytotoxic CD8 clonotypes in ibrutinib-treated CLL. Sequencing used immunoSEQ multiplex PCR; TCRdb keeps in-frame clones, though not all of them. This sample has some 350,000 clones, with 60% to 80% found just once. The sequencing here drew on PBMCs, taken after 36 months of ibrutinib treatment. The receptors were sampled from a human donor with chronic lymphocytic leukemia. CDR3s include the opening cysteine and the closing phenylalanine or tryptophan.

TRBV9	TRBJ2-1	CASSVVSYKEQFF
TRBV5-1	TRBJ2-3	CASGLDLPPADTQYF
TRBV7-8	TRBJ2-1	CASSLAHGNEQFF
TRBV5-1	TRBJ2-5	CASSPDRDRGVTQYF
TRBV4-2	TRBJ1-2	CASSRGGEGDGYTF
TRBV12-5	TRBJ1-1	CASGTRTGANTEAFF
TRBV10-3	TRBJ2-3	CAISPPSGDTQYF
TRBV20-1	TRBJ2-7	CSARKYTEQYF
TRBV19	TRBJ2-7	CASSPTRGLVVNEQYF
TRBV14	TRBJ2-5	CASSQPTKRETQYF
TRBV5-4	TRBJ1-4	CASSPGQNEKLFF
TRBV19	TRBJ2-7	CASSIRGQGGIGEQYF
TRBV7-9	TRBJ2-2	CASSPLPSTGTTNTGELFF
TRBV19	TRBJ2-7	CASSSSWTTVSYEQYF